This T cell receptor beta chain was identified in a study of cytomegalovirus exposure and HLA in healthy donors. Study-wide points: Association with HLA alleles at 0.05 false discovery rate was found for 16,951 TCR beta sequences in a later analysis.

For this clone: The antigen remains undetermined.

At the time of sampling, donors were nominally healthy, though unrecorded immune exposures were likely. The PCR was carried out with 60 Vbeta primers and 13 Jbeta primers. Sequenced by immunoSEQ multiplex PCR; TCRdb stores in-frame clones only, minus some. This table has about 36,000 clones, about 70% appearing once. V lost 6 bases, J lost 0 bases, and 2 bases lay in between. The CDR3 covers 11 residues. The germline V gene has CDR1 MDHEN and CDR2 SYDVKM. The sequencing input was PBMCs. The TCR was taken from a young man in good health and CMV-seronegative. The chain recombines TRBV28 with TRBJ1-2; D is unclear. CDR3 nucleotides: TGTGCCAGCAGCACTAACTATGGCTACACCTTC. As protein: CASSTNYGYTF.